This T cell receptor (beta chain) originates from a study of blood T cell repertoires in COVID-19. Study-level information: COVID-19 samples from acute and convalescent phases originated in the United States, Italy and Spain. From T cells, B-cell-depleted T cells, or PBMCs came the material, which was cDNA or gDNA.

Germline CDR1 and CDR2: GTSNPN and SVGIG (reference sequence). The CDR3 contains 14 residues. Trimming at V came to 6 bases and at J to 6 bases, leaving 7 bases not matched to a gene. Authors' methods: It was from reference gene primer amplification that nucleated cell counts were estimated. Profiling relied on immunoSEQ multiplex PCR, and the TCRdb table lists in-frame clones only, not all of them. That table is the source of V, J and clone size, and D and trimming were worked out from the DNA. The table shows more than 150,000 clones, with roughly 80% occurring only once. The specimen sequenced was peripheral blood. The TCR originated in a man aged 45 to 65 who had recovered from COVID-19. The chain couples TRBV30 to TRBJ2-1, with 11 bases lining up with TRBD1. This CDR3 reads CACVGTGGFNEQFF. The CDR3 region has the DNA TGTGCCTGCGTCGGGACAGGGGGTTTCAATGAGCAGTTCTTC. Full variable domain (missing parts from reference TRBV30 and TRBJ2-1): SQTIHQWPATLVQPVGSPLSLECTVEGTSNPNLYWYRQAAGRGLQLLFYSVGIGQISSEVPQNLSASRPQDRQFILSSKKLLLSDSGFYLCACVGTGGFNEQFFGPGTRLTVL.